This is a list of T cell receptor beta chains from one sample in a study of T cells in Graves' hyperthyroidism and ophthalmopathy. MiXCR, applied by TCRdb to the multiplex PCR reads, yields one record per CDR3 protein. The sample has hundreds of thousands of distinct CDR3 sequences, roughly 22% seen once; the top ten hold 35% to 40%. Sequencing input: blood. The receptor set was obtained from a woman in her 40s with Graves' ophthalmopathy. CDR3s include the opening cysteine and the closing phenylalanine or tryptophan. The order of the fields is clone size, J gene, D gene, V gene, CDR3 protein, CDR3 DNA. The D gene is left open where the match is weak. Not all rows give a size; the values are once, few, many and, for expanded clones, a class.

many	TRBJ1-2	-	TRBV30	CAWSVRLDPNYGYTF	TGTGCCTGGAGTGTAAGGCTAGATCCTAACTATGGCTACACCTTC
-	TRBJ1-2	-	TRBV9	CASGRGALGGYTF	TGTGCCAGCGGAAGGGGGGCCTTGGGTGGCTACACCTTC
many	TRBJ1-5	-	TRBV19	CASSITAPLDGNQPQHF	TGTGCCAGTAGTATAACGGCTCCCCTGGATGGCAATCAGCCCCAGCATTTT
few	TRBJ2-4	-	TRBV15	CATSSGTRHNLAKNIQYF	TGTGCCACCAGCAGCGGGACACGACACAACTTAGCCAAAAACATTCAGTACTTC
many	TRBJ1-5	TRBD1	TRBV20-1	CSARGQGGYSNQPQHF	TGCAGTGCTAGAGGCCAGGGGGGCTATAGCAATCAGCCCCAGCATTTT
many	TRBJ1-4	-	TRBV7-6	CASSLQDVGEKLFF	TGTGCCAGCAGCCTGCAGGACGTCGGTGAAAAACTGTTTTTT
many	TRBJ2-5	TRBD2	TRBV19	CASSIDRLAGGTQYF	TGTGCCAGTAGTATAGATCGACTAGCGGGAGGGACCCAGTACTTC
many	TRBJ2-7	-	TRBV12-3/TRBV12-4	CASRTAYEQYF	TGTGCCAGCAGAACCGCCTACGAGCAGTACTTC
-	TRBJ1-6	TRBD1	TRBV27	CASSFFRGEDSPLHF	TGTGCCAGCAGTTTTTTCAGGGGGGAGGATTCACCCCTCCACTTT
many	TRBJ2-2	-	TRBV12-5	CASGLSTGTRDPRELFF	TGTGCTAGTGGTTTATCAACCGGGACACGCGACCCTAGGGAGCTGTTTTTT
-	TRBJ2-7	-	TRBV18	CASSPAGGGEQYF	TGTGCCAGCTCACCGGCCGGAGGGGGCGAGCAGTACTTC
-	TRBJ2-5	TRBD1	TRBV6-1	CASSENPGQGLAETQYF	TGTGCCAGCAGTGAAAATCCGGGACAGGGTCTTGCGGAGACCCAGTACTTC
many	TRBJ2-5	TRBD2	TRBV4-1	CASSQDSRLAETQYF	TGCGCCAGCAGCCAAGATTCGCGACTAGCGGAGACCCAGTACTTC
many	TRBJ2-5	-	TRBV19	CASSIGSGGTQYF	TGTGCCAGTAGTATCGGGAGCGGTGGGACCCAGTACTTC
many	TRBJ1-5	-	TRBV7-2	CASSLTLVNQPQHF	TGTGCCAGCAGCTTAACGCTAGTCAATCAGCCCCAGCATTTT
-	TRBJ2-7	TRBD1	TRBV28	CASSLGTGPLSSYEQYF	TGTGCCAGCAGTTTAGGGACAGGGCCCCTGAGCTCCTACGAGCAGTACTTC
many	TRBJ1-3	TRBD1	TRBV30	CAWSGNRGLNTIYF	TGTGCCTGGAGTGGAAACAGGGGTTTAAACACCATATATTTT
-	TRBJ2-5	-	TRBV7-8	CASSLSWRALGKETQYF	TGTGCCAGCAGCTTATCCTGGCGGGCCCTGGGGAAGGAGACCCAGTACTTC
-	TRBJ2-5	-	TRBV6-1	CASSPSAGQETQYF	TGTGCCAGCAGTCCTTCCGCGGGACAAGAGACCCAGTACTTC
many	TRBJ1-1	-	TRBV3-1	CASSQERRTEAFF	TGTGCCAGCAGCCAAGAGAGGCGGACTGAAGCTTTCTTT
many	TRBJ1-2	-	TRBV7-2	CASSPFEGGYGYTF	TGTGCCAGCAGCCCTTTCGAGGGTGGCTATGGCTACACCTTC
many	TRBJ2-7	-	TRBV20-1	CSARDEAIRGAYEQYF	TGCAGTGCTAGAGATGAGGCCATTAGAGGGGCCTACGAGCAGTACTTC
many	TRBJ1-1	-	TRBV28	CASRQGEGLAFF	TGTGCCAGCAGGCAGGGTGAAGGGTTGGCTTTCTTT
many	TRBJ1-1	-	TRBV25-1	CAAALGNTEAFF	TGTGCCGCCGCCCTGGGGAACACTGAAGCTTTCTTT
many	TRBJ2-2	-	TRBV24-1	CATRQFANTGELFF	TGTGCCACCAGACAGTTCGCGAACACCGGGGAGCTGTTTTTT